This TCR beta chain appears in the sequencing data of a study of T cell responses to AZD1222 COVID-19 vaccine. Broader study findings: Reports say nearly half of spike-specific TCRs go after unmutated variant regions. Spike-specific TCR depth and breadth grew after two AZD1222 doses.

In the case of this clone: As yet, its antigen is unknown.

Assay used: immunoSEQ multiplex PCR; TCRdb lists only in-frame clones, some missing. The sample shows 150,000 to 200,000 clones, about 89% of them seen only once. Germline trimming cut 5 bases from V and 6 bases from J; bases unmatched to any gene: 8. Germline CDR1 reads SEHNR; CDR2 reads FQNEAQ (reference sequence). The CDR3 sequence is 15 residues long. The input for sequencing was peripheral blood, taken on day 0 of AZD1222 vaccination. The source is an adult in good health. V usage is TRBV7-9 and J usage is TRBJ1-4, with 8 positions matching TRBD1. The chain's CDR3 is CASSPGQGRDEKLFF. CDR3 in DNA: TGTGCCAGCAGCCCCGGACAGGGAAGGGATGAAAAACTGTTTTTT. Variable domain in full (rest from reference TRBV7-9 and TRBJ1-4): DTGVSQNPRHKITKRGQNVTFRCDPISEHNRLYWYRQTLGQGPEFLTYFQNEAQLEKSRLLSDRFSAERPKGSFSTLEIQRTEQGDSAMYLCASSPGQGRDEKLFFGSGTQLSVL.